The next 5 T cell receptor beta chains were all read from a single sample in a study of early T cells in non-severe SARS-CoV-2 infection. MiXCR was run by TCRdb on the 5' RACE reads, yielding one entry per CDR3 protein. In the table there are tens of thousands of distinct CDR3 sequences, around 12% of which are singletons. What was sequenced was whole blood. The source is an adult who was a healthcare worker with PCR-confirmed SARS-CoV-2 infection or an uninfected control (not recorded which).

The chain is built from TRBV6-2 or TRBV6-3 and TRBJ2-7; 8 positions match TRBD1. CDR1 is MNHEY, CDR2 SVGEGT, per germline. J gave up 2 bases and V 5 bases, and 5 bases lay outside the gene matches. The CDR3 is 14 amino acids. DNA for the CDR3: TGTGCCAGCAGTACGACAGGGGACCCCTACGAGCAGTACTTC. Its protein product is CASSTTGDPYEQYF.

The genes are TRBV28 and TRBJ1-5, with D perhaps TRBD1 (6 bases). The germline V gene has CDR1 MDHEN and CDR2 SYDVKM. This CDR3 has 16 amino acids. V lost 5 bases and J lost 5, with 19 bases in between. The CDR3 DNA follows: TGTGCCAGCAGTCCCACGACAGGCTCCTTTCATCAGCCCCAGCATTTT. It yields the protein CASSPTTGSFHQPQHF.

This clonotype was picked up many times. The chain couples TRBV20-1 to TRBJ2-1, with TRBD2 as a possible D gene (6 bases). The CDR3 runs 15 residues. CDR1 is DFQATT, CDR2 SNEGSKA, per germline (reference sequence). Trimming shortened V by 6 bases and J by 9 bases, and 24 bases separated the two germline ends. Here the CDR3 DNA reads TGCAGTGCCACCCCCACCCTTCCTAGCGTCGGTGAGCAGTTCTTC. It is translated as CSATPTLPSVGEQFF.

This clonotype was counted only a few times. The rearrangement uses TRBV3-1 and TRBJ2-5, with D unresolved. V was pared by 1 base and J by 5 bases, with 14 bases between. The length of the CDR3 is 15 residues. In germline, CDR1 is LGHDT, CDR2 YNNKEL (reference sequence). The CDR3 DNA reads as TGTGCCAGCAGCCAAGCGTGGATTAGTTCGGAGACCCAGTACTTC. Protein product: CASSQAWISSETQYF.

This clonotype has a handful of counts. This chain links TRBV14 with TRBJ2-1, with D tentatively TRBD1 (6 bases). Trimming took 1 base from V and 6 from J, leaving 7 bases between them. The CDR3 sequence is 13 residues long. The germline V gene has CDR1 SGHDN and CDR2 FVKESK. The CDR3 nucleotides are TGTGCCAGCAGCCAAGTAGGGGGCAATGAGCAGTTCTTC. This codes for CASSQVGGNEQFF.